This paragraph covers one T cell receptor (beta chain) sequence. This clonotype showed up just a few times. This receptor's antigen is unknown. No per-base quality is available; no much larger clone lies one base away. Receptor amplification or capture employed RT-PCR. Data came from an Illumina HiSeq 2500. TCRdb reprocessed the public reads (quality trimming at Q25 with fastp, clone calling with MiXCR) and kept in-frame beta chains. Identical CDR3 proteins give one entry, which carries the most common genes and DNA. The sample table holds 490,000 or so distinct CDR3 sequences, of which about 7.6% were seen once. Over 10% of the sample is in the top ten clones. The record originates from a study of response to subunit inactivated influenza vaccine (dated by TCRdb to between 2017 and 2018). Describing the broader study: To follow how T cells responded to a trivalent subunit inactivated influenza vaccine, the researchers relied on deep quantitative profiling of the T cell receptor repertoire.

General study outcomes and caveats: It was suggested by the authors that each seasonal influenza vaccination may recruit only a limited number of new T cells.

From a lookup of the germline V gene, CDR1 and CDR2 are KGHDR and SFDVKD. Inclusive of the bounding cysteine and phenylalanine, the CDR3 is 15 residues long. The kept DNA is CDR3 alone, 45 bases in frame from the first base. V sheds 3 bases and J sheds 7 bases, leaving 14 bases between their ends. Recombination linked TRBV24-1 to TRBJ2-2; the D gene is not confidently resolved. Here the sequenced sample was PBMCs from blood, taken about 24 months after vaccination. The TCR comes from a man between 50 and 70 years old who received an inactivated influenza vaccine. Donor details come from another sample of the same person, matched by shared clones. The DNA reads TGTGCCACCAGTGATCCCCGAAGAAACGGCGGGGAGCTGTTTTTT. This gives the protein CATSDPRRNGGELFF.